This T cell receptor beta chain was sequenced during a study of vaccination and CD4 T cells after COVID-19 (dated by TCRdb to the early 2020s). Study-wide context: SARS-CoV-2 positivity had been established in the convalescent patients by nasal swab PCR, and mild disease was recorded in several of these patients and severe disease in one. In the convalescent cohort there were six males and four females, among whom were two Hispanic individuals, seven Caucasians, two Asians and one multiracial person. Participants received two doses of either the Pfizer-BioNTech BNT162b2 vaccine (n=8) or the Moderna mRNA-1273 vaccine (n=2). Post-COVID blood samples from convalescent patients were collected a median of approximately 100 days after diagnosis, with a range of 35 to 161 days. Post-vaccine blood samples were collected a median of around 2.5 months after the second vaccine dose, ranging from about 14 to 241 days. A few convalescent patients were sampled both early after vaccination (day 14) and late after vaccination (days 161 to 241). The spike-specific CD4+ TCR repertoire was compared before and after mRNA vaccination in about nine COVID-19 convalescent patients and a few infection-naive healthy vaccine recipients. The research as a whole found: Nearly all vaccine-specific clones in convalescent patients (304 of 307) were mono-reactive for SARS-CoV-2 spike rather than cross-reactive with common cold coronaviruses. In convalescent patients, a median approximately 83% of post-vaccine SARS-CoV-2-reactive clones were detected only after vaccination, and vaccine-specific priming was suggested by this finding. Only a relatively small number of convalescent patients were included in the study, and early timepoints following natural infection were not analyzed. An increase in the median number of SARS-CoV-2-reactive clonotypes from 20 to 25 after infection to 38 after vaccination was observed, but the change was not found to be significant.

The library was made by PCR. Reads for this sample came from an Illumina iSeq 100. As for how the authors treated the data: Non-productive sequences were removed, and CDR3s not starting with C, not ending with F or W, or shorter than 7 amino acids were discarded. Similarity between CDR3 sequences was evaluated in R version 3.6.1 using Levenshtein distances (stringdist) and unrooted phylogenetic trees (ape). TCRdb reworked the public reads: Q25 trimming with fastp, MiXCR clone assembly, productive beta chains retained. Entries are consolidated by CDR3 protein sequence, retaining the most common genes and DNA. V and J calls and clone size were set by TCRdb, not the authors. Within this sample are over 25,000 distinct CDR3 sequences, with roughly 50% of them counted one time only. The ten biggest clones cover 5.5% to 7.5% of the sample. Worth noting for this clonotype: Its recognized antigen is unknown. No clone much larger than this one lies a single base away; base qualities are absent.

The sample's time point label is to be understood as: late sampling 161 to 241 days after vaccination in three convalescent patients. The convalescent patients' positive SARS-CoV-2 PCR tests were from March to December 2020, which was before the Alpha, Beta and Delta variants emerged in the United States. PBMCs were separated from whole blood using Ficoll-Paque Plus gradient centrifugation and then either used fresh or cryopreserved at -140C. The CDR3 sequence holds 13 residues, the cysteine and phenylalanine included. The only DNA kept is the CDR3, 39 bases in frame from the first base. Based on the germline V gene, the CDR1 and CDR2 sequences are MNHEY and SVGAGI. V is pared back by 1 base and J by 11 bases, with 9 bases lying between the germline termini.

Sequenced material: CD4+ T cells from blood, taken about 7 months after SARS-CoV-2 vaccination. The sequence links TRBV6-5 to TRBJ1-6; the D gene cannot be resolved reliably. This TCR derives from a human donor who had recovered from COVID-19. The bases read TGTGCCAGCAGTTACTTCGTACGGACACCCCTCCACTTT. The translation is CASSYFVRTPLHF.